This TCR beta chain was found in a study of T cell responses to AZD1222 COVID-19 vaccine. About the study: Pooling of second doses given at about 4 or about 12 weeks was done. Findings of the study overall: Epitopes outside B.1.351 and B.1.1.7 mutated regions reportedly drew nearly half of spike TCRs. Compared with day 0, the breadth and depth of the Spike-specific TCR repertoire rose significantly after two doses of AZD1222. With dominance at 160-218 and 743-854, vaccine-associated CD4 TCRs spanned spike.

TCRdb keeps only in-frame clones here, not all; method: immunoSEQ multiplex PCR. The sample holds 200,000 or so clones, approximately 91% seen once. The germline gives CDR1 SGHTA, CDR2 FQGNSA. CDR3 size: 17 residues. Losses at the gene ends were 5 bases for V and 5 bases for J; bases not matched to a gene: 11. Comment on this clone: Antigen unknown.

V and J are TRBV7-2 and TRBJ2-3; TRBD1 agrees at 12 bases. The receptor comes from an adult in good health. The source was peripheral blood, collected on day 0 of AZD1222 vaccination. This CDR3 is CASSPKRGTGGRDTQYF. The DNA of the CDR3 is TGTGCCAGCAGCCCTAAAAGAGGGACAGGGGGCAGAGATACGCAGTATTTT.